These 18 T cell receptor beta chains came from one sample sequenced in a study of blood T cell repertoires in COVID-19 (TCRdb year 2020). Library method: the immunoSEQ multiplex PCR assay. The source is immuneACCESS, and TCRdb retained only in-frame sequences with V and J called. Part of the clones is not carried over; for the studies checked, unresolved V genes explain less than half of this, and the remainder is unexplained. Present in this sample are around 260,000 clones, more than 85% of which were seen just once. The ten top clones hold around 5% of the sample. The sample comprised peripheral blood. Receptors originate from a woman in her sixties or seventies with COVID-19, enrolled during active disease.

The gene calls are TRBV27 and TRBJ2-2; TRBD1 matches 12 bases. J was trimmed by 6 bases and V by 1 base; bases with no gene match: 15. The CDR3 is made up of 20 amino acids. Germline CDR1 MNHEY, CDR2 SMNVEV (reference sequence). This chain's CDR3 is CASSLLGTGGLGDYSGELFF. The DNA of the CDR3 is TGTGCCAGCAGTTTATTGGGGACAGGGGGCTTAGGGGACTACTCCGGGGAGCTGTTTTTT.

This clone was observed once. This chain uses TRBV6-5 with TRBJ2-3; TRBD2 might be the D (5 bases). The CDR3 is 15 residues long. The germline V gene encodes CDR1 MNHEY and CDR2 SVGAGI. Trimming removed 4 bases at V and 3 bases at J, with 14 bases between. CDR3 loop: CASSSAGAETDTQYF. In nucleotides, the CDR3 is TGTGCCAGCAGTTCAGCTGGAGCGGAGACAGATACGCAGTATTTT.

The chain links TRBV28 to TRBJ1-2, with a tentative D call TRBD1 (6 bases). Germline V CDR1 and CDR2: MDHEN, SYDVKM. Trimming took 1 base from V and 2 from J, leaving 8 bases between them. The CDR3 runs 14 residues. CDR3 nucleotides: TGTGCCAGCAGTTTATTCGGACAGAACTATGGCTACACCTTC. Protein product: CASSLFGQNYGYTF.

In DNA form, the CDR3 reads TGTGCCAGCAGGGCCAGGGGAGGGGGTAATTCACCCCTCCACTTT. Its protein product is CASRARGGGNSPLHF. The rearrangement uses TRBV6-5 and TRBJ1-6; possible D gene TRBD1, 6 bases. The length of the CDR3 is 15 residues. Trimming removed 6 bases from V and 6 bases from J, with 15 bases in between. Per the germline V gene, CDR1 is MNHEY and CDR2 is SVGAGI.

The gene calls are TRBV24-1 and TRBJ2-1, with 7 bases matching TRBD2. Trimming cost V 5 bases and J 5 bases; bases outside gene matches: 8. The CDR3 extends over 15 amino acids. CDR1 is KGHDR, CDR2 SFDVKD, per germline. The CDR3 sequence is CATSGREAGDNEQFF. The DNA of the CDR3 is TGTGCCACCAGTGGTCGGGAGGCCGGGGACAATGAGCAGTTCTTC.

The chain recombines TRBV4-3 with TRBJ2-7; D unresolved. V shed 0 bases and J shed 0 bases, with 6 bases lying between them. The CDR3 is made up of 14 amino acids. CDR1 and CDR2 (germline): LGHNA, YSLEER. The CDR3 sequence: CASSQDKSSYEQYF. The DNA for the CDR3 is TGCGCCAGCAGCCAAGATAAGAGCTCCTACGAGCAGTACTTC.

This sequence joins TRBV6-5 and TRBJ1-1; 7 bases are a match to TRBD1. The CDR3 is made up of 15 amino acids. Losses at the gene ends were 7 bases for V and 2 bases for J; bases not matched to a gene: 10. The germline CDR1 and CDR2 sequences are MNHEY and SVGAGI. The CDR3, as DNA: TGTGCCAGCAACCCCACCGGGACAGCCAACACTGAAGCTTTCTTT. This translates into CASNPTGTANTEAFF.

To note about this clone: The sample holds other DNA sequences that translate to the same CDR3. The chain recombines TRBV6-2 or TRBV6-3 with TRBJ2-7, with no clear D. Germline V gives CDR1 MNHEY, CDR2 SVGEGT. Trimming shortened V by 5 bases and J by 0 bases, and 5 bases separated the two germline ends. The CDR3 has 12 amino acids. This CDR3 reads CASSPSSYEQYF. The DNA for the CDR3 is TGTGCCAGCAGTCCCAGCTCCTACGAGCAGTACTTC.

CDR3 DNA sequence: TGTGCCAGCAGCTTACCTCGGGGGGGGACAGGGCAAGAGACCCAGTACTTC. Protein: CASSLPRGGTGQETQYF. This chain connects TRBV7-9 to TRBJ2-5, with D perhaps matching TRBD1 (9 bases). CDR3 size: 17 residues. Germline V lookup: CDR1 SEHNR, CDR2 FQNEAQ (reference sequence). V dropped 2 bases and J dropped 2 bases, with 18 bases sitting between them.

The chain employs TRBV4-1 and TRBJ2-5; a possible D gene is TRBD1 (6 bases). CDR1 is MGHRA and CDR2 is YSYEKL in the germline V gene. Trimming removed 3 bases from V and 5 bases from J, with 10 bases in between. The CDR3 is 13 residues long. CDR3 DNA sequence: TGCGCCAGCAGCCATTCAGGGGTGGAGACCCAGTACTTC. It is translated as CASSHSGVETQYF.

This clone was found a few times. The chain joins TRBV11-3 to TRBJ2-5, with 15 nucleotides matching TRBD2. V lost 4 bases to trimming and J lost 4 bases; unmatched junction nucleotides: 10. The V gene's germline CDR1 is SGHNT and CDR2 YENEEA. This CDR3 comprises 18 residues. The CDR3, as DNA: TGTGCCAGCAGCTCCGCCTCCCTGGGACTAGCGGGAGGAGAGACCCAGTACTTC. Protein product: CASSSASLGLAGGETQYF.

The chain is built from TRBV20-1 and TRBJ2-5, with a possible D match to TRBD2 (6 bases). Germline V gene sequence: CDR1 DFQATT, CDR2 SNEGSKA (reference sequence). The CDR3 loop spans 12 amino acids. V was shortened by 5 bases and J by 5 bases, with 12 bases between the two germline ends. The CDR3 DNA sequence: TGCAGTGCTGGTGGACTAAGGGAGACCCAGTACTTC. Translation gives CSAGGLRETQYF.

The chain links TRBV5-1 to TRBJ1-1, with 9 nucleotides matching TRBD1. Germline V gives CDR1 SGHRS, CDR2 YFSETQ. The CDR3 covers 15 residues. J was trimmed by 1 base and V by 2 bases; bases with no gene match: 3. This chain's CDR3 is CASSFTDRGNTEAFF. The CDR3 DNA reads as TGCGCCAGCAGCTTCACGGACAGGGGGAACACTGAAGCTTTCTTT.

This clone was detected only once. The chain carries TRBV9 and TRBJ2-7; 7 nucleotides line up with TRBD2. The germline V gene has CDR1 SGDLS and CDR2 YYNGEE. Germline trimming cut 0 bases from V and 4 bases from J; bases unmatched to any gene: 7. This CDR3 has 15 residues. The CDR3 region has the DNA TGTGCCAGCAGCGTAGAGGGACTACCAGCTTACGAGCAGTACTTC. Amino acid sequence: CASSVEGLPAYEQYF.

This chain connects TRBV5-1 to TRBJ2-5; TRBD2 agrees at 8 bases. CDR1 and CDR2 (germline): SGHRS, YFSETQ. The junction had 14 bases not matched to a gene; V was cut back by 8 bases and J by 5 bases. The CDR3 covers 15 residues. The DNA of the CDR3 is TGCGCCAGTCTTAGCGGGAATCTGATCGGGGAGACCCAGTACTTC. It codes for CASLSGNLIGETQYF.

The gene calls are TRBV2 and TRBJ2-6; TRBD1 matches at 7 bases. The CDR3 length is 15 residues. V lost 8 bases to trimming and J lost 0 bases; unmatched junction nucleotides: 4. The germline gives CDR1 SNHLY, CDR2 FYNNEI. The CDR3 coding sequence is TGTGCCAGCGGGACAGACAGCTCTGGGGCCAACGTCCTGACTTTC. The encoded protein is CASGTDSSGANVLTF.

The chain joins TRBV7-6 to TRBJ2-7, with 9 bases that match TRBD2. V lost 1 base, J lost 6 bases, and 7 bases stayed unmatched. CDR1 is SGHVS, CDR2 FNYEAQ, per germline. CDR3 length equals 15 residues. CDR3 in amino acids: CASSLVASGKSEQYF. The CDR3 bases are TGTGCCAGCAGCTTAGTGGCTAGCGGGAAAAGCGAGCAGTACTTC.

On this clone: This CDR3 is also generated by other DNA sequences in the sample. The V call is TRBV30, the J call TRBJ2-2, with D possibly matching TRBD1 (6 bases). This CDR3 region has 14 residues. Trimming stripped 3 bases from V and 6 bases from J, with 14 bases between. Germline CDR1 is GTSNPN and CDR2 is SVGIG (reference sequence). The CDR3 loop reads CAWSLKGGSGELFF. CDR3 coding DNA: TGTGCCTGGAGCTTGAAAGGGGGATCCGGGGAGCTGTTTTTT.